The 7 T cell receptor beta chains below were found in one sample sequenced in a study of cytomegalovirus exposure and HLA in healthy donors. The PCR had 60 Vbeta and 13 Jbeta primers. The method was immunoSEQ multiplex PCR; TCRdb's version includes in-frame clones alone and lacks a portion of them. The repertoire holds about 170,000 clones, with around 80% as singletons. The sample consisted of PBMCs. These receptors originate from a man aged 30-40 years in good health and CMV-seropositive.

This chain uses TRBV11-3 with TRBJ2-2, with TRBD1 matching 10 bases. V lost 4 bases to trimming and J lost 6 bases; unmatched junction nucleotides: 20. CDR1 is SGHNT, CDR2 YENEEA, per germline. This CDR3 region has 20 residues. The CDR3 loop is CASSSPGIPSGTGVAGELFF. Here the CDR3 DNA reads TGTGCCAGCAGCTCCCCAGGAATCCCCTCCGGGACAGGGGTGGCCGGGGAGCTGTTTTTT.

The J gene is TRBJ2-1, the V gene TRBV18; 9 nucleotides match TRBD2. This CDR3 comprises 17 residues. In germline, CDR1 is KGHSH, CDR2 LQKENI. Trimming removed 0 bases from V and 5 bases from J; junction bases left unmatched: 8. The CDR3 spells CASSPPVTSGPNNEQFF. For the CDR3, the DNA is TGTGCCAGCTCACCACCCGTTACTAGCGGGCCAAACAATGAGCAGTTCTTC.

V is TRBV5-1 and J is TRBJ1-1, with D tentatively TRBD1 (6 bases). V lost 1 base to trimming and J lost 1 base, with 14 bases between them. The CDR3 runs to 16 residues. CDR1 and CDR2 from the germline V gene are SGHRS and YFSETQ. CDR3 sequence (DNA): TGCGCCAGCAGCTTGTTTGGGGGCGCTGAGAACACTGAAGCTTTCTTT. It yields the protein CASSLFGGAENTEAFF.

CDR3 amino acids: CASSRQGRTHEQFF. The CDR3 bases are TGTGCCAGCAGCCGCCAGGGCCGAACCCATGAGCAGTTCTTC. The chain links TRBV6-1 to TRBJ2-1; a weak D match, TRBD1 (5 bases). Trimming took off 6 bases at V and 8 bases at J, with 17 bases between the two ends. Germline-derived CDR1 and CDR2 are MNHNS and SASEGT. The CDR3 runs to 14 residues.

This clone appeared a single time. The gene calls are TRBV28 and TRBJ1-2; D is possibly TRBD1 (6 bases). Germline V gene data show CDR1 as MDHEN and CDR2 as SYDVKM. Between the trimmed V and J ends, which lost 6 bases and 2 bases, there was a span of 13 bases. CDR3 length: 14 residues. In nucleotides, the CDR3 is TGTGCCAGCAGGGACACAGGGATGAACTATGGCTACACCTTC. It yields the protein CASRDTGMNYGYTF.

This rearrangement joins TRBV15 to TRBJ2-3, with 7 bases matching TRBD2. The CDR3 is made up of 14 amino acids. The germline V gene encodes CDR1 LNHNV and CDR2 YYDKDF (reference sequence). V shed 3 bases and J 0 bases; nucleotides not matched to a gene: 0. In DNA, the CDR3 is TGTGCCACCAGCAGGCGGGAGAGCACAGATACGCAGTATTTT. Encoded protein: CATSRRESTDTQYF.

This chain connects TRBV7-7 to TRBJ2-5, with TRBD1 identical over 7 bases. Losses at the gene ends were 5 bases for V and 5 bases for J; bases not matched to a gene: 8. The CDR3 runs 14 residues. Germline CDR1 is SSHAT and CDR2 is FNYEAQ (reference sequence). CDR3 protein: CASSNNRGEETQYF. CDR3 coding DNA: TGTGCCAGCAGCAACAACAGGGGAGAGGAGACCCAGTACTTC.